This T cell receptor (beta chain) emerged from a study of cytomegalovirus exposure and HLA in healthy donors. Study details: Early release data held tens of millions of unique TCRs from HLA-typed donors.

V was shortened by 3 bases and J by 4 bases, with 6 bases between the two germline ends. Germline CDR1 reads MDHEN; CDR2 reads SYDVKM. The CDR3 totals 12 residues. PCR was performed using 60 Vbeta and 13 Jbeta primers. Sequencing was performed with immunoSEQ multiplex PCR; in TCRdb, only in-frame clones are kept and a portion is missing. Its clone listing holds tens of thousands of clones. This clonotype was obtained from a woman between 40 and 55 years old in good health and CMV-seronegative. The sequenced sample consisted of PBMCs. The chain combines TRBV28 with TRBJ1-2; TRBD1 is a possible D gene (5 bases). DNA for the CDR3: TGTGCCAGCAGTTTGACAGTCTATGGCTACACCTTC. Amino acids: CASSLTVYGYTF.